This T cell receptor beta chain was profiled in a study of shared clonotypes between healthy human individuals. General study results and limits: Several donors had about 5% of their naive CD4 clonotypes in common.

The assay was immunoSEQ multiplex PCR, and TCRdb's table has in-frame clones only and misses some. Of about 2,500,000 clones listed, around 94% are singletons. Notes on this clone: The antigen is undetermined.

CDR3 size: 15 residues. Trimming removed 11 bases at V and 2 bases at J, with 18 bases between. Germline V CDR1 and CDR2: ENHRY, SYGVKD. Sequencing was performed on naive CD4+ T cells sorted from blood. Subset described: CD45RA+ positively selected. The TCR sequence derives from a man younger than 35 in good health. This sequence joins TRBV10-3 and TRBJ1-4, with a tentative D call TRBD1 (6 bases). The CDR3 DNA reads TGTGCCGCCGCAGGGAGAGGGGGGACTAATGAAAAACTGTTTTTT. It encodes CAAAGRGGTNEKLFF.